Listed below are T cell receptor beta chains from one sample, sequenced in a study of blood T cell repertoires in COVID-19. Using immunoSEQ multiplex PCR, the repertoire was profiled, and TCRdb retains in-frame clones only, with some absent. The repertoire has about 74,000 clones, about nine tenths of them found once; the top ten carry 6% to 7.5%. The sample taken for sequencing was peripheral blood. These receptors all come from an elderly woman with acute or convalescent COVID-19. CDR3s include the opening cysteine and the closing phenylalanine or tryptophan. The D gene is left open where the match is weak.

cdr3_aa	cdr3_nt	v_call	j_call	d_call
CASSIPGGTSIQDSPLHF	TGTGCCAGTAGTATACCAGGGGGCACGTCTATTCAGGATTCACCCCTCCACTTT	TRBV19	TRBJ1-6	TRBD1
CASSFIQGQGGTEAFF	TGTGCCAGCAGCTTTATTCAGGGACAGGGGGGAACTGAAGCTTTCTTT	TRBV5-8	TRBJ1-1	TRBD1
CASSASGTRGEQYF	TGTGCCAGCAGCGCTTCCGGGACTAGAGGCGAGCAGTACTTC	TRBV11-1	TRBJ2-7	TRBD2
CASSENRGPSTDTQYF	TGTGCCAGCAGCGAAAACAGGGGGCCTAGCACAGATACGCAGTATTTT	TRBV11-2	TRBJ2-3	TRBD1
CASSLAKAGGGYTF	TGTGCCAGCAGCTTAGCCAAGGCCGGAGGTGGCTACACCTTC	TRBV13	TRBJ1-2	NA
CASSDPGLAGGPDQYF	TGTGCCAGCAGTGATCCTGGACTAGCGGGAGGTCCTGACCAGTACTTC	TRBV25-1	TRBJ2-5	TRBD2
CASIIGQGPYNEQFF	TGTGCCAGCATCATCGGACAGGGGCCTTACAATGAGCAGTTCTTC	TRBV6-6	TRBJ2-1	TRBD1
CASSLRGYQPQHF	TGTGCCAGCAGTTTGAGGGGGTATCAGCCCCAGCATTTT	TRBV27	TRBJ1-5	NA
CASSHRTSGPTDTQYF	TGTGCCAGCAGCCATAGGACTAGCGGTCCCACAGATACGCAGTATTTT	TRBV3-1/TRBV3-2	TRBJ2-3	TRBD2
CASSSSSGNTIYF	TGTGCCAGCAGCTCCAGCTCTGGAAACACCATATATTTT	TRBV5-4	TRBJ1-3	NA
CATSEAGTGYPSAYGYTF	TGTGCCACCAGTGAAGCCGGGACAGGGTATCCATCGGCCTATGGCTACACCTTC	TRBV24-1	TRBJ1-2	TRBD1
CASSRQGAGDTEAFF	TGTGCCAGCAGCCGACAGGGAGCAGGGGACACTGAAGCTTTCTTT	TRBV2	TRBJ1-1	TRBD1
CASSSDAGGNYGYTF	TGCGCCAGCAGCTCGGATGCAGGGGGAAACTATGGCTACACCTTC	TRBV5-1	TRBJ1-2	TRBD1
CASSLGQGTGELFF	TGCGCCAGCAGCTTGGGACAGGGCACCGGGGAGCTGTTTTTT	TRBV5-1	TRBJ2-2	TRBD1
CASRQAGGTEAFF	TGTGCCAGCAGACAAGCGGGAGGCACTGAAGCTTTCTTT	TRBV6-5	TRBJ1-1	NA
CASSPDRSSYNEQFF	TGTGCCAGCAGCCCAGACAGAAGCTCCTACAATGAGCAGTTCTTC	TRBV14	TRBJ2-1	NA
CASSRGSETQYF	TGTGCCAGCTCTAGGGGGTCAGAGACCCAGTACTTC	TRBV18	TRBJ2-5	NA
CASRGQGEAFF	TGTGCCAGCAGAGGACAGGGTGAAGCTTTCTTT	TRBV6-5	TRBJ1-1	TRBD1